The 20 T cell receptor beta chains reported below all come from one sample, sequenced in a study of T cells in Graves' hyperthyroidism and ophthalmopathy. The TCR beta CDR3 regions underwent amplification using RNA transcripts as the source. The TCR CDR3 was amplified in a first-round RT-PCR using the HTBI primer set. TCRdb re-derived calls from the multiplex PCR reads in MiXCR, one entry per CDR3 protein. The table shows more than 600,000 distinct CDR3 sequences, with roughly 15% occurring only once. Sequences were obtained from blood. The source is a man between 18 and 29 years old with Graves' hyperthyroidism.

This clonotype was found many times. This chain uses TRBV18 with TRBJ2-7, with D uncertain. The CDR3 runs 13 residues. Deletions cut 1 base from V and 5 bases from J, with 9 bases between. Germline CDR1 KGHSH, CDR2 LQKENI. CDR3 amino acids: CASSPQFLDEQYF. The DNA for the CDR3 is TGTGCCAGCTCACCACAGTTTTTAGACGAGCAGTACTTC.

This clonotype was seen ten or more times. The V and J genes are TRBV28 and TRBJ2-1; 8 nucleotides agree with TRBD2. The CDR3 is 13 amino acids. J was trimmed by 9 bases and V by 6 bases; bases with no gene match: 7. The germline gives CDR1 MDHEN, CDR2 SYDVKM. This chain's CDR3 is CASSPRGGSEQFF. CDR3 bases: TGTGCCAGCAGCCCTCGGGGGGGGAGTGAGCAGTTCTTC.

This clonotype was seen ten or more times. This chain connects TRBV7-2 to TRBJ2-5, with D possibly TRBD1 on 6 matching bases. The CDR3 totals 15 residues. CDR1 is SGHTA and CDR2 is FQGNSA in the germline V gene. Trimming took off 1 base at V and 5 bases at J, with 14 bases between the two ends. The DNA for the CDR3 is TGTGCCAGCAGCTTAGTGCAGGGGTTTCGGGAGACCCAGTACTTC. Translation gives CASSLVQGFRETQYF.

This clonotype was recorded a few times. The V and J genes are TRBV7-9 and TRBJ2-1, with 10 bases aligning to TRBD2. CDR3 length: 16 amino acids. The V segment lost 7 bases and the J segment 10 bases; nucleotides outside the gene matches: 16. Germline V gene data show CDR1 as SEHNR and CDR2 as FQNEAQ (reference sequence). For the CDR3, the DNA is TGTGCCAGCAACCCTAGTCGGACTAGCGGCCTCGGGGAGCAGTTCTTC. Protein: CASNPSRTSGLGEQFF.

The CDR3 DNA reads TGTGCCACCAGTGACACAGGGTCGACTAATGAAAAACTGTTTTTT. Amino acids: CATSDTGSTNEKLFF. The chain recombines TRBV24-1 with TRBJ1-4; a possible D gene is TRBD1 (6 bases). CDR3 length: 15 amino acids. The germline gives CDR1 KGHDR, CDR2 SFDVKD. Trimming pared 4 bases from V and 2 bases from J, leaving 10 bases between.

At least ten counts were recorded for this clonotype. The rearrangement links TRBV28 to TRBJ2-5, with TRBD2 matching 11 bases. Germline V gene data show CDR1 as MDHEN and CDR2 as SYDVKM. The trim removed 3 bases at V and 5 bases at J, leaving 11 bases unmatched. CDR3 length: 17 residues. In nucleotides, the CDR3 is TGTGCCAGCAGTTTCCGCGAGGGGACTAGCGGTAGGGAGACCCAGTACTTC. Encoded protein: CASSFREGTSGRETQYF. The full variable domain, in which reference TRBV28 and TRBJ2-5 provide the parts outside the CDR3, is DVKVTQSSRYLVKRTGEKVFLECVQDMDHENMFWYRQDPGLGLRLIYFSYDVKMKEKGDIPEGYSVSREKKERFSLILESASTNQTSMYLCASSFREGTSGRETQYFGPGTRLLVL.

This clonotype was seen repeatedly, ten times or more. This chain connects TRBV28 to TRBJ1-2; D call uncertain. In germline, CDR1 is MDHEN, CDR2 SYDVKM. Trimming pared 6 bases from V and 4 bases from J, leaving 9 bases between. This CDR3 region has 12 residues. The CDR3 nucleotides are TGTGCCAGCAGCCCCGCGGTCTATGGCTACACCTTC. Its protein is CASSPAVYGYTF.

The chain uses TRBV4-3 and TRBJ2-3; D gene uncertain. With 2 bases removed from V and 5 bases from J, the gap between germline ends came to 8 bases. The germline gives CDR1 LGHNA, CDR2 YSLEER. CDR3 length: 13 residues. CDR3 protein: CASSQKVKDTQYF. Written as DNA, the CDR3 is TGCGCCAGCAGCCAAAAAGTTAAAGATACGCAGTATTTT.

This clonotype appeared once. V and J are TRBV18 and TRBJ2-7; 8 bases align to TRBD1. The length of the CDR3 is 15 residues. Germline values: CDR1 KGHSH, CDR2 LQKENI. Trimming at V came to 1 base and at J to 2 bases, leaving 4 bases not matched to a gene. DNA for the CDR3: TGTGCCAGCTCACCACTGGGACAGGAGACCTACGAGCAGTACTTC. This encodes CASSPLGQETYEQYF.

This sequence joins TRBV5-6 and TRBJ1-2, with D unresolved. Germline-derived CDR1 and CDR2 are SGHDT and YYEEEE. V was clipped by 4 bases and J by 4 bases, with 11 bases between them. CDR3 length: 13 amino acids. The CDR3 DNA sequence: TGTGCCAGCAGCCGTCGGGAGGGCTATGGCTACACCTTC. Translated: CASSRREGYGYTF.

This clonotype was counted only a few times. The rearrangement joins TRBV2 to TRBJ2-1, with D uncertain. The CDR3 is made up of 15 amino acids. Looked up from germline, CDR1 is SNHLY and CDR2 is FYNNEI. V was trimmed by 2 bases and J by 5 bases, leaving 13 bases between them. CDR3 DNA: TGTGCCAGCAGTGAACTGGGGTGGAGTGACAATGAGCAGTTCTTC. Translated, it gives CASSELGWSDNEQFF.

This clonotype was recorded a few times. The chain links TRBV4-1 to TRBJ2-4; D possibly corresponds to TRBD1 (5 bases). V was clipped by 4 bases and J by 0 bases, with 16 bases between them. This CDR3 has 17 residues. Germline lookup yields CDR1 MGHRA and CDR2 YSYEKL. The CDR3 DNA reads as TGCGCCAGCAGCCCTCTACCGGCAGGGTTAGCCAAAAACATTCAGTACTTC. It translates to CASSPLPAGLAKNIQYF.

The genes are TRBV28 and TRBJ1-4, with 7 bases matching TRBD1. With 4 bases clipped from V and 6 bases from J, the junction kept 8 bases outside the gene matches. CDR3 length: 15 amino acids. The V gene's germline CDR1 is MDHEN and CDR2 SYDVKM. The CDR3 coding sequence is TGTGCCAGCAGTTCCCAATACAGGGGACATGAAAAACTGTTTTTT. This codes for CASSSQYRGHEKLFF.

The rearrangement joins TRBV20-1 to TRBJ2-2; D might be TRBD1 or TRBD2, each matching 5 bases. Trimming shortened V by 0 bases and J by 6 bases, and 8 bases separated the two germline ends. The germline CDR1 and CDR2 sequences are DFQATT and SNEGSKA (reference sequence). The CDR3 loop spans 13 amino acids. The DNA for the CDR3 is TGCAGTGCTAGAGAGGGGGTGGCCGGGGAGCTGTTTTTT. Residues: CSAREGVAGELFF.

This clonotype showed up just once. A clone one base away is much larger, so this may be a read error. V usage is TRBV2 and J usage is TRBJ2-1, with D tentatively TRBD1 or TRBD2 (5 bases each). The CDR3 has 12 residues. CDR1 and CDR2 from the germline V gene are SNHLY and FYNNEI. The CDR3 DNA sequence: TGTGCCAGCAGTGAAGCGGGGGATGAGCAGCTCTTC. Encoded protein: CASSEAGDEQLF.

This clonotype has ten or more counts. The chain is built from TRBV20-1 and TRBJ2-7; maybe TRBD1 (6 bases). Germline-derived CDR1 and CDR2 are DFQATT and SNEGSKA (reference sequence). The CDR3 has 13 amino acids. With 3 bases removed from V and 5 bases from J, the gap between germline ends came to 14 bases. The CDR3 bases are TGCAGTGCTAGCGGCAGGGGTTCTCACGAGCAGTACTTC. Amino acid sequence: CSASGRGSHEQYF.

J is TRBJ2-2 and V is TRBV9; 7 bases are shared with TRBD2. This CDR3 is 13 amino acids long. CDR1 and CDR2 (germline): SGDLS, YYNGEE. The V segment lost 7 bases and the J segment 4 bases; nucleotides outside the gene matches: 4. The CDR3 DNA is TGTGCCAGCGGGAGGGACGTCACCGGGGAGCTGTTTTTT. Translating gives CASGRDVTGELFF. The complete variable domain, with remaining parts taken from reference TRBV9 and TRBJ2-2, reads DSGVTQTPKHLITATGQRVTLRCSPRSGDLSVYWYQQSLDQGLQFLIQYYNGEERAKGNILERFSAQQFPDLHSELNLSSLELGDSALYFCASGRDVTGELFFGEGSRLTVL.

This clonotype has a count of ten or more. The chain recombines TRBV7-8 with TRBJ1-5; D is unclear. There are 13 residues in the CDR3. V was trimmed by 1 base and J by 5 bases, leaving 6 bases between them. Germline lookup yields CDR1 SGHVS and CDR2 FQNEAQ. As DNA, the CDR3 is TGTGCCAGCAGCTTAGGGCTCTATCAGCCCCAGCATTTT. Residues: CASSLGLYQPQHF. The variable domain in full, with the rest retrieved from reference TRBV7-8 and TRBJ1-5, is GAGVSQSPRYKVAKRGQDVALRCDPISGHVSLFWYQQALGQGPEFLTYFQNEAQLDKSGLPSDRFFAERPEGSVSTLKIQRTQQEDSAVYLCASSLGLYQPQHFGDGTRLSIL.

At least ten counts were recorded for this clonotype. V is TRBV6-1 and J is TRBJ2-7, with D possibly being TRBD2 (5 bases). CDR1 MNHNS and CDR2 SASEGT come from the germline V gene. Trimming stripped 7 bases from V and 0 bases from J, with 16 bases between. The CDR3 extends over 15 amino acids. As DNA, the CDR3 is TGTGCCAGCACCCGGGGTCGTTCGGGCTCCTACGAGCAGTACTTC. It specifies CASTRGRSGSYEQYF.

This clonotype was seen repeatedly, ten times or more. The chain employs TRBV20-1 and TRBJ2-1; TRBD2 matches at 7 bases. The CDR3 length is 14 residues. CDR1 is DFQATT, CDR2 SNEGSKA, per germline (reference sequence). The V and J ends lost 6 bases and 7 bases, in that order; junction bases with no gene match: 12. The CDR3, as DNA: TGCAGTGCCCCGCAGGCGGGAGTGGGGAATGAGCAGTTCTTC. This translates into CSAPQAGVGNEQFF.